One and the same sample provided the 9 T cell receptor beta chains below, sequenced in a study of blood T cell repertoires in COVID-19. Assay used: immunoSEQ multiplex PCR; TCRdb lists only in-frame clones, some missing. The sample consists of some 200,000 clones, more than 75% of them appearing once. Sample: peripheral blood. These receptors all come from a woman aged 18-29 years who had recovered from COVID-19.

The chain combines TRBV29-1 with TRBJ1-1, with D perhaps TRBD1 (5 bases). The CDR3 loop spans 13 amino acids. Germline CDR1 is SQVTM and CDR2 is ANQGSEA. V lost 6 bases and J lost 0, with 11 bases in between. The DNA of the CDR3 is TGCAGCGTCGCCCGGGACTTGAACACTGAAGCTTTCTTT. Its protein is CSVARDLNTEAFF.

The chain combines TRBV14 with TRBJ2-1; a weak D match, TRBD2 (5 bases). Deletions cut 0 bases from V and 6 bases from J, with 9 bases between. This CDR3 is built from 14 residues. The germline gives CDR1 SGHDN, CDR2 FVKESK. This CDR3 is CASSQEEGLNEQFF. CDR3 nucleotides: TGTGCCAGCAGCCAAGAAGAGGGCCTCAATGAGCAGTTCTTC.

V gene TRBV14 combines with J gene TRBJ2-5; 11 bases align to TRBD2. The CDR3 loop spans 16 amino acids. V was clipped by 1 base and J by 4 bases; unmatched bases: 5. CDR1 and CDR2 (germline): SGHDN, FVKESK. Here the CDR3 reads CASSQVTSGDLETQYF. DNA for the CDR3: TGTGCCAGCAGCCAAGTGACTAGCGGGGACCTAGAGACCCAGTACTTC.

The chain has TRBV19 and TRBJ1-5; unclear D gene. Trimming took off 6 bases at V and 0 bases at J, with 15 bases between the two ends. The germline V gene has CDR1 LNHDA and CDR2 SQIVND (reference sequence). CDR3 length equals 16 residues. The CDR3 loop is CASSATTVYSNQPQHF. In nucleotides, the CDR3 is TGTGCCAGTAGCGCGACAACCGTTTATAGCAATCAGCCCCAGCATTTT.

The chain couples TRBV7-7 to TRBJ2-1; a possible D gene is TRBD2 (5 bases). Per the germline V gene, CDR1 is SSHAT and CDR2 is FNYEAQ (reference sequence). The V gene lost 5 bases and the J gene lost 4 bases, with 12 bases spanning the gap. The CDR3 runs to 14 residues. The CDR3 coding sequence is TGTGCCAGCAGCCTGCTCGGACTGTACAATGAGCAGTTCTTC. The encoded protein is CASSLLGLYNEQFF.

V and J are TRBV6-1 and TRBJ2-2; D is perhaps TRBD1 (6 bases). This CDR3 comprises 13 residues. Germline CDR1 reads MNHNS; CDR2 reads SASEGT. Trimming took 1 base from V and 6 from J, leaving 6 bases between them. DNA of the CDR3: TGTGCCAGCAGTGAAGACAGGGCCGGGGAGCTGTTTTTT. Amino acid sequence: CASSEDRAGELFF.

In DNA, the CDR3 is TGTGCCAGCAGTACACTCGGGACAGGGTACACAGATACGCAGTATTTT. This encodes CASSTLGTGYTDTQYF. The chain carries TRBV28 and TRBJ2-3, with 9 bases lining up with TRBD1. Germline CDR1 is MDHEN and CDR2 is SYDVKM. The CDR3 covers 16 residues. V was pared by 5 bases and J by 2 bases, with 8 bases of the junction left unmatched.

The rearrangement joins TRBV6-5 to TRBJ2-5; the match to TRBD2 covers 9 bases. There are 15 residues in the CDR3. CDR1 MNHEY and CDR2 SVGAGI come from the germline V gene. With V trimmed by 2 bases and J by 5 bases, 6 bases remained unmatched. The CDR3: CASSYEAGGGETQYF. The CDR3 nucleotides are TGTGCCAGCAGTTACGAAGCGGGAGGAGGGGAGACCCAGTACTTC.

This clone was seen only a few times. V is TRBV5-4 and J is TRBJ2-3, with 9 bases fitting TRBD2. CDR3 length: 16 residues. CDR1 and CDR2 (germline): SGHNT, YYREEE (reference sequence). V shed 0 bases and J 4 bases; nucleotides not matched to a gene: 6. The CDR3 DNA sequence: TGTGCCAGCAGCTTGGGAGCGGGAGGAGGCGCAGATACGCAGTATTTT. Translated, it gives CASSLGAGGGADTQYF.